The source of this T cell receptor (beta chain) is a study of monozygotic twins with inflammatory bowel disease. Per donor, 2 to 2.5 ml of blood was collected and frozen. Total RNA from whole blood was isolated with no T cell sorting. UMIs that included a 6-nucleotide sample barcode were added by template switching, which took place during cDNA synthesis. TCRdb re-called the 5' RACE reads; one entry per CDR3 protein, DNA not given. The table counts approximately 420,000 distinct CDR3 sequences; more than 2% lies in the top ten. The CDR3 covers 15 residues. In germline, CDR1 is MNHEY, CDR2 SVGEGT. Sequenced sample: blood. This TCR derives from a human donor with ulcerative colitis or Crohn's disease, or a healthy co-twin of an affected twin (not recorded which). The J gene is TRBJ2-1, the V gene TRBV6-2 or TRBV6-3; the TCRdb D gene call, TRBD2, has no DNA to confirm it. The CDR3 region is CASSYPGLAGVEQFF.